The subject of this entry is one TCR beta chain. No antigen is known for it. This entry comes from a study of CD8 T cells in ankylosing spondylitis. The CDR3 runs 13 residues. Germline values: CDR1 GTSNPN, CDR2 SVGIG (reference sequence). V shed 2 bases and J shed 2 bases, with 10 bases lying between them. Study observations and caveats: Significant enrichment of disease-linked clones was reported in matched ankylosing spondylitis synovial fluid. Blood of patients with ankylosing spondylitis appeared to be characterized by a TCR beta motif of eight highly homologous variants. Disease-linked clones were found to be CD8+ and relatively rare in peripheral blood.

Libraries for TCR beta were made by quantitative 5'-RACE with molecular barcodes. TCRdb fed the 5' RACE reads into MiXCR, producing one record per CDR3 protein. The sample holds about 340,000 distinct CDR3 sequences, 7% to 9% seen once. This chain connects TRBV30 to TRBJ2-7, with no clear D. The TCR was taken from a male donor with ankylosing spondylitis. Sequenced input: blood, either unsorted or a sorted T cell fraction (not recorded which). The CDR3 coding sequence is TGTGCCTGGAGTAAAGTAGTACCCTACGAGCAGTACTTC. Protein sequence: CAWSKVVPYEQYF. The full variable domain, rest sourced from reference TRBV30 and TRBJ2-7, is SQTIHQWPATLVQPVGSPLSLECTVEGTSNPNLYWYRQAAGRGLQLLFYSVGIGQISSEVPQNLSASRPQDRQFILSSKKLLLSDSGFYLCAWSKVVPYEQYFGPGTRLTVT.